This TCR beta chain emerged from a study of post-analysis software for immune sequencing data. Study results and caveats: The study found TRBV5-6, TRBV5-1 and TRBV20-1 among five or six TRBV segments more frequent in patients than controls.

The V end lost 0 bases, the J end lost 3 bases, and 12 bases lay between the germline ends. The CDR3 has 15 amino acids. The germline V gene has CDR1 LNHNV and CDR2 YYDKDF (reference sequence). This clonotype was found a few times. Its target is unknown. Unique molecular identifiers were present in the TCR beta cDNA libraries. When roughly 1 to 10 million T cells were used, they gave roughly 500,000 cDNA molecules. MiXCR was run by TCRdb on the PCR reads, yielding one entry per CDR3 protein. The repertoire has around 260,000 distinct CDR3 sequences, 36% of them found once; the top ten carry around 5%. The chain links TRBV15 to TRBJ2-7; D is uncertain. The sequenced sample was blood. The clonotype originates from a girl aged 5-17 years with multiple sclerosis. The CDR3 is CATSRDISPVYEQYF. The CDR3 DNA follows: TGTGCCACCAGCAGAGATATTTCGCCGGTCTACGAGCAGTACTTC.